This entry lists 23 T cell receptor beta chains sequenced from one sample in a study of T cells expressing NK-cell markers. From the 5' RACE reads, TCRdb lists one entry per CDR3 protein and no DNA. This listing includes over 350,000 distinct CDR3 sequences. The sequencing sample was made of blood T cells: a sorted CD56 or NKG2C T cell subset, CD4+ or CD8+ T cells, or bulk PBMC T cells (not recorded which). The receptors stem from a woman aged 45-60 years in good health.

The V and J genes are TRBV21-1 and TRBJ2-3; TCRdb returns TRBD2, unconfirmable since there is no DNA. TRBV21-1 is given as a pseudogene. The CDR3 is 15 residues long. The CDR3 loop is CASIPGTSGRDTQYF.

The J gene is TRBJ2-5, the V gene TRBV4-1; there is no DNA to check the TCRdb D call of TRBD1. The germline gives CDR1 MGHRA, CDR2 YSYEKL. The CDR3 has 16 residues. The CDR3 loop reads CASRPHQDRGGETQYF.

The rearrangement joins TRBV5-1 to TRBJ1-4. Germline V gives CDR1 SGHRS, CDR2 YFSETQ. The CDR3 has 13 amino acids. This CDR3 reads CASSMSGRIKLFF.

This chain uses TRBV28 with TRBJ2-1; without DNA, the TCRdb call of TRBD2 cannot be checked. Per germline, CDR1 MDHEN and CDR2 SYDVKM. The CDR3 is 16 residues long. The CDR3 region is CASSPWTSGANNEQFF.

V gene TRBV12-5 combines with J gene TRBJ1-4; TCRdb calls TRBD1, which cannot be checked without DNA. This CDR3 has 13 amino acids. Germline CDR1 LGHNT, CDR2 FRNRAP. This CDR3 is CASGLGTGNQLFF.

The chain's CDR3 is CASSFWAQNYEQYF. This chain joins TRBV3-1 and TRBJ2-7; lacking DNA, the TRBD2 call made by TCRdb goes unchecked. This CDR3 has 14 amino acids. Germline V gene sequence: CDR1 LGHDT, CDR2 YNNKEL (reference sequence).

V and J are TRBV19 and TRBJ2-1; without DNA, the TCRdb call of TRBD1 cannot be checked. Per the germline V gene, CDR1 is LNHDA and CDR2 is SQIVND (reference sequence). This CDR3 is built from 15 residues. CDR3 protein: CASSKGQGIYNEQFF.

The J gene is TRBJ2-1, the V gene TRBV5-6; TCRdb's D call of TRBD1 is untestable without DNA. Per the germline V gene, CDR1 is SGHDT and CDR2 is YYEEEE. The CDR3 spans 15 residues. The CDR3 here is CASSLGQGARYSWFF.

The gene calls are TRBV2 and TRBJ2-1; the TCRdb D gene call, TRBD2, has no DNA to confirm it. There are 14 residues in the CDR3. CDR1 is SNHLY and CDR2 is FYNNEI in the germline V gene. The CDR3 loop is CASNPRLVGNEQFF.

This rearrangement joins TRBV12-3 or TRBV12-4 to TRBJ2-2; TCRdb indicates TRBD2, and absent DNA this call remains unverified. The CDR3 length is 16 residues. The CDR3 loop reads CASSFPSLAYTGELFF.

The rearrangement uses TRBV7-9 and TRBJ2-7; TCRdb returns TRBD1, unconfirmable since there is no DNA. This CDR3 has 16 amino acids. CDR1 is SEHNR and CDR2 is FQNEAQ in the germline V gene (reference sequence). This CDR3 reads CASSLKLGQGRHEQYF.

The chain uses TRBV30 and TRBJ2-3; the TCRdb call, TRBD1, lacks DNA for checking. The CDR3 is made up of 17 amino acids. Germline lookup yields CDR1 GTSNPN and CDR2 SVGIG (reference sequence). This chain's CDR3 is CAEGTGTAQPSTDTQYF.

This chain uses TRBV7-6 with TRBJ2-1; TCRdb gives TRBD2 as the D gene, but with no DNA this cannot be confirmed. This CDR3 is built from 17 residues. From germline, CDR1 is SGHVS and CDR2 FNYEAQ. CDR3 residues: CASSSLTGGLAPNEQFF.

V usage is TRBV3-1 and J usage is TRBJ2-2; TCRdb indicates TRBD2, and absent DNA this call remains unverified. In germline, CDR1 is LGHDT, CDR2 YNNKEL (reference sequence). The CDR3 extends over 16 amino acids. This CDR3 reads CASSSLAGVVTGELFF.

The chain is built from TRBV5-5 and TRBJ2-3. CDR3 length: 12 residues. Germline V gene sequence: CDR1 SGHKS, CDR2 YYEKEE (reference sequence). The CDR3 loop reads CASSSPRYTQYF.

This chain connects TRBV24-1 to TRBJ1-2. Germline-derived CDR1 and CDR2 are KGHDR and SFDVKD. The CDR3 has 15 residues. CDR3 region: CATSDSPGTRDGYTF.

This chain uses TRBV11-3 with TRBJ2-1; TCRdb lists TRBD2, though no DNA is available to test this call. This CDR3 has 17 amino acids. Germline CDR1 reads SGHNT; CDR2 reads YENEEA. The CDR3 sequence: CASSFTSGFSSYNEQFF.

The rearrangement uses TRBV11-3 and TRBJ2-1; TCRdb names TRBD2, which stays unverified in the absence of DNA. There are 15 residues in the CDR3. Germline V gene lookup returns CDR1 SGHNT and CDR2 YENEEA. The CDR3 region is CASSYTSGSVVEQFF.

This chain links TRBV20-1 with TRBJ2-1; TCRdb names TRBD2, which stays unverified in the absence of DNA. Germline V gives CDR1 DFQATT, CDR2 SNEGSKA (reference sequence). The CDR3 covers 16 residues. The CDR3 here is CSAIELAASSYNEQFF.

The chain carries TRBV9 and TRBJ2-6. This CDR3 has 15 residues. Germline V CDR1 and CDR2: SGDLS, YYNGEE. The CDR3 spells CASSTQSSGANVLTF.

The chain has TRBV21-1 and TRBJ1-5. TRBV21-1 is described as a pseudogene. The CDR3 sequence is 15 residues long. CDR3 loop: CASSNLGIGNQPQHF.

The CDR3 is CASSQPTSGRAYEQFF. The V and J genes are TRBV4-1 and TRBJ2-1; as DNA is missing, the TRBD2 call by TCRdb cannot be tested. The CDR3 runs 16 residues. The germline V gene has CDR1 MGHRA and CDR2 YSYEKL.

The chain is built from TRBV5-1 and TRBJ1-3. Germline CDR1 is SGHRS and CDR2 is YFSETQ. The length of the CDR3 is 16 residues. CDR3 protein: CASSLAGRSAGNTIYF. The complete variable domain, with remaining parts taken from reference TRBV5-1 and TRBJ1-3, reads KAGVTQTPRYLIKTRGQQVTLSCSPISGHRSVSWYQQTPGQGLQFLFEYFSETQRNKGNFPGRFSGRQFSNSRSEMNVSTLELGDSALYLCASSLAGRSAGNTIYFGEGSWLTVV.